This entry is about one T cell receptor (beta chain). This entry is derived from a study of neoadjuvant anti-PD-1 for oral cavity cancer. V was cut by 5 bases and J by 0 bases, with 7 bases left in between. Germline values: CDR1 MNHNS, CDR2 SASEGT. The CDR3 totals 14 residues. Profiled with immunoSEQ multiplex PCR; TCRdb holds only in-frame clones, not every one. The data show around 67,000 clones, with around 85% seen just once and around 3% held by the top ten. Time point here: after neoadjuvant nivolumab, at surgical resection. The sequence was obtained from a person aged 35-79 years with oral cavity squamous cell carcinoma. Sequenced here: PBMCs, sampled after nivolumab (anti-PD-1) treatment. The chain has TRBV6-1 and TRBJ1-4; D call uncertain. The DNA of the CDR3 is TGTGCCAGCAGTCGGGCCGCAACTAATGAAAAACTGTTTTTT. This translates into CASSRAATNEKLFF.